The 32 T cell receptor beta chains below were found in one sample sequenced in a study of T-cell memory formation after mild COVID-19. TCRdb redid the calling of the 5' RACE reads with MiXCR, one entry per CDR3 protein. The sample has approximately 250,000 distinct CDR3 sequences; 15% to 19% are singletons. Sequenced sample: PBMCs or a T cell subset sorted from them (not recorded which). The receptors come from an adult woman who had mild COVID-19 (a few samples of this study predate the infection). Cell type and time point are not known.

The V and J genes are TRBV7-9 and TRBJ1-1, with D uncertain. The CDR3 is 14 residues long. Between the trimmed V and J ends, which lost 1 base and 5 bases, there was a span of 11 bases. Germline-derived CDR1 and CDR2 are SEHNR and FQNEAQ (reference sequence). The chain's CDR3 is CASSLDRVWTEAFF. Written as DNA, the CDR3 is TGTGCCAGCAGCTTAGATAGGGTTTGGACTGAAGCTTTCTTT.

The chain combines TRBV5-4 with TRBJ2-1; 10 bases agree with TRBD2. Germline values: CDR1 SGHNT, CDR2 YYREEE (reference sequence). With V trimmed by 4 bases and J by 4 bases, 5 bases remained unmatched. The CDR3 runs to 15 residues. In DNA, the CDR3 is TGTGCCAGCAGCATTGGACTAGCGGAGTACAATGAGCAGTTCTTC. Encoded protein: CASSIGLAEYNEQFF.

The J gene is TRBJ2-5, the V gene TRBV10-3; TRBD2 is a possible D gene (6 bases). CDR3 size: 14 residues. The V and J ends lost 0 bases and 4 bases respectively, with 9 bases between them. CDR1 ENHRY and CDR2 SYGVKD come from the germline V gene. The CDR3 here is CAISESPGGETQYF. In nucleotides, the CDR3 is TGTGCCATCAGTGAGTCCCCCGGGGGAGAGACCCAGTACTTC.

CDR3 bases: TGTGCCAGCAACCCCGGGACTTCCCGTGGAAACACCATATATTTT. It is translated as CASNPGTSRGNTIYF. This chain joins TRBV12-3 or TRBV12-4 and TRBJ1-3; tentatively, D is TRBD1 (5 bases). The CDR3 sequence is 15 residues long. V was pared by 7 bases and J by 3 bases, with 16 bases between.

J is TRBJ2-1 and V is TRBV20-1; 15 bases are shared with TRBD2. CDR1 and CDR2 from the germline V gene are DFQATT and SNEGSKA (reference sequence). The CDR3 length is 16 residues. Losses at the gene ends were 6 bases for V and 1 base for J; bases not matched to a gene: 4. The CDR3 sequence: CSARTSGGVSYNEQFF. CDR3 nucleotide sequence: TGCAGTGCGAGGACTAGCGGGGGGGTTTCCTACAATGAGCAGTTCTTC.

The rearrangement links TRBV18 to TRBJ2-1; maybe TRBD2 (6 bases). The CDR3 loop spans 14 amino acids. V gave up 3 bases and J gave up 7 bases, with 13 bases separating them. Germline V gives CDR1 KGHSH, CDR2 LQKENI. DNA of the CDR3: TGTGCCAGCTCACCCAGTTACCTAGCGAATGAGCAGTTCTTC. Its translation: CASSPSYLANEQFF. Based on the CDR3 plus reference TRBV18 and TRBJ2-1, the full variable domain is NAGVMQNPRHLVRRRGQEARLRCSPMKGHSHVYWYRQLPEEGLKFMVYLQKENIIDESGMPKERFSAEFPKEGPSILRIQQVVRGDSAAYFCASSPSYLANEQFFGPGTRLTVL.

There are a few counts of this clonotype. V usage is TRBV4-1 and J usage is TRBJ1-5; D remains unclear. The germline V gene has CDR1 MGHRA and CDR2 YSYEKL. V was cut by 1 base and J by 0 bases, with 16 bases left in between. The CDR3 consists of 18 residues. The CDR3 is CASSQALGMGNSNQPQHF. CDR3 nucleotide sequence: TGCGCCAGCAGCCAAGCCCTGGGTATGGGGAATAGCAATCAGCCCCAGCATTTT.

The chain is built from TRBV6-5 and TRBJ1-6; D gene ambiguous. The CDR3 consists of 16 residues. The V end was cut by 7 bases, the J end by 10 bases, with 23 bases between. Germline CDR1 and CDR2: MNHEY and SVGAGI. The CDR3 nucleotides read TGTGCCAGCAACAAGCTCGGGTGGCAGTACGACTCACCCCTCCACTTT. It yields the protein CASNKLGWQYDSPLHF.

The CDR3, as DNA: TGTGCCAGCAGTTCTGGACAGGGGGGCCGCGGGGGCTCCTACAATGAGCAGTTCTTC. Encoded protein: CASSSGQGGRGGSYNEQFF. This chain uses TRBV6-2 or TRBV6-3 with TRBJ2-1, with 10 bases lining up with TRBD1. V trimming: 4 bases; J trimming: 0 bases; junction bases outside the gene matches: 12. Looked up from germline, CDR1 is MNHEY and CDR2 is SVGEGT. The CDR3 covers 19 residues.

This clonotype occurred a few times. The rearrangement uses TRBV21-1 and TRBJ2-3; the D segment call TRBD1 is taken from the table without a DNA check. TRBV21-1 is an annotated pseudogene. The CDR3 loop spans 18 amino acids. CDR3 sequence (DNA): TGTGCCAGCAGCAAAGCGCGAGATCTGAGGGGCGGGACAGATACGCAGTATTTT. Amino acids: CASSKARDLRGGTDTQYF.

This clonotype occurred a few times. The J gene is TRBJ1-1, the V gene TRBV9; no clear D. CDR1 SGDLS and CDR2 YYNGEE come from the germline V gene. Trimming took 0 bases from V and 3 from J, leaving 6 bases between them. The CDR3 extends over 13 amino acids. The CDR3 protein is CASSVDGDTEAFF. The CDR3 DNA reads as TGTGCCAGCAGCGTAGATGGGGACACTGAAGCTTTCTTT.

This clonotype was recorded a few times. V usage is TRBV19 and J usage is TRBJ2-2; tentatively, D is TRBD2 (5 bases). The germline V gene has CDR1 LNHDA and CDR2 SQIVND (reference sequence). This CDR3 has 16 amino acids. V was pared by 3 bases and J by 4 bases, with 15 bases between. Here the CDR3 reads CASSIPRSAGTGELFF. CDR3 bases: TGTGCCAGTAGTATCCCCAGATCTGCGGGCACCGGGGAGCTGTTTTTT.

The chain recombines TRBV7-8 with TRBJ1-5; D unclear. The CDR3 consists of 14 residues. The germline V and J ends were trimmed by 5 bases and 0 bases, with 8 bases remaining between them. CDR1 is SGHVS and CDR2 is FQNEAQ in the germline V gene. The CDR3, as DNA: TGTGCCAGCAGCCAAAGAGATAGCAATCAGCCCCAGCATTTT. Protein: CASSQRDSNQPQHF.

The chain combines TRBV5-1 with TRBJ2-2; TRBD1 agrees at 7 bases. V dropped 2 bases and J dropped 6; count of bases not matched to a gene: 7. The CDR3 has 15 residues. From germline, CDR1 is SGHRS and CDR2 YFSETQ. The CDR3 reads CASSLRTGLAGELFF. For the CDR3, the DNA is TGCGCCAGCAGCTTACGGACAGGCTTGGCCGGGGAGCTGTTTTTT. The whole variable domain, filled in from reference TRBV5-1 and TRBJ2-2, reads KAGVTQTPRYLIKTRGQQVTLSCSPISGHRSVSWYQQTPGQGLQFLFEYFSETQRNKGNFPGRFSGRQFSNSRSEMNVSTLELGDSALYLCASSLRTGLAGELFFGEGSRLTVL.

This clonotype was seen a handful of times. The chain couples TRBV21-1 to TRBJ1-2; the table assigns TRBD1, which was not confirmed against the DNA. TRBV21-1 is an annotated pseudogene. CDR3 length: 15 amino acids. The CDR3 coding sequence is TGTGCCAGCAGCATGCGACAGGGGGTTAACTATGGCTACACCTTC. Protein: CASSMRQGVNYGYTF.

V is TRBV30 and J is TRBJ2-7; the D gene is possibly TRBD1 (6 bases). The CDR3 is 12 amino acids. V shed 4 bases and J shed 4 bases, with 11 bases lying between them. Per germline, CDR1 GTSNPN and CDR2 SVGIG (reference sequence). CDR3 protein: CAWKGTGYEQYF. DNA of the CDR3: TGTGCCTGGAAGGGAACAGGGTACGAGCAGTACTTC.

This chain joins TRBV20-1 and TRBJ1-1; TRBD1 matches at 10 bases. Trimming removed 0 bases from V and 4 bases from J; junction bases left unmatched: 8. This CDR3 has 16 amino acids. Per the germline V gene, CDR1 is DFQATT and CDR2 is SNEGSKA (reference sequence). The CDR3 spells CSARDRTWTGGTEAFF. In DNA, the CDR3 is TGCAGTGCTAGAGATCGAACGTGGACAGGGGGCACTGAAGCTTTCTTT.

The chain combines TRBV12-3 or TRBV12-4 with TRBJ2-7; the match to TRBD2 covers 9 bases. The CDR3 is 14 amino acids. The V segment lost 10 bases and the J segment 6 bases; nucleotides outside the gene matches: 13. The CDR3 DNA sequence: TGTGCCACTGCACCGGGACTAGCAACTAGCGAGCAGTACTTC. Translated, it gives CATAPGLATSEQYF.

This clonotype was observed a few times. The chain uses TRBV30 and TRBJ2-2; TRBD1 aligns across 8 bases. The ends lost 4 bases at V and 4 bases at J; junction bases unmatched: 14. The CDR3 totals 17 residues. Germline V gene sequence: CDR1 GTSNPN, CDR2 SVGIG (reference sequence). The CDR3 nucleotides are TGTGCCTGGATGACAGGGGTCTCGTCGAGAGCCACCGGGGAGCTGTTTTTT. Translating it yields CAWMTGVSSRATGELFF.

This clonotype was counted only a few times. This chain links TRBV12-3 or TRBV12-4 with TRBJ1-1; a weak D match, TRBD1 (5 bases). V lost 2 bases and J lost 5, with 12 bases in between. The CDR3 extends over 14 amino acids. As DNA, the CDR3 is TGTGCCAGCAGTTTACTTTCAGGGAATACTGAAGCTTTCTTT. This translates into CASSLLSGNTEAFF.

This clonotype turned up a few times. This chain links TRBV7-9 with TRBJ1-4; no clear D. V lost 9 bases, J lost 8 bases, and 16 bases lay in between. CDR1 and CDR2 from the germline V gene are SEHNR and FQNEAQ (reference sequence). The CDR3 runs to 13 residues. The CDR3 protein is CASSSSGVEKLFF. The CDR3, as DNA: TGTGCCAGTTCTAGTTCGGGAGTCGAAAAACTGTTTTTT. Using reference TRBV7-9 and TRBJ1-4 for the parts outside the CDR3, the full variable domain is DTGVSQNPRHKITKRGQNVTFRCDPISEHNRLYWYRQTLGQGPEFLTYFQNEAQLEKSRLLSDRFSAERPKGSFSTLEIQRTEQGDSAMYLCASSSSGVEKLFFGSGTQLSVL.

This clonotype was detected only a few times. The V call is TRBV9, the J call TRBJ2-1; D gene uncertain. Germline V gene sequence: CDR1 SGDLS, CDR2 YYNGEE. The CDR3 is made up of 14 amino acids. The V end lost 3 bases, the J end lost 4 bases, and 11 bases lay between the germline ends. CDR3 loop: CASSGSLGYNEQFF. CDR3 nucleotides: TGTGCCAGCAGCGGAAGTCTAGGATACAATGAGCAGTTCTTC.

The chain is built from TRBV6-2 or TRBV6-3 and TRBJ1-1; 8 nucleotides agree with TRBD1. The V segment lost 4 bases and the J segment 3 bases; nucleotides outside the gene matches: 1. CDR3 length: 13 amino acids. Per the germline V gene, CDR1 is MNHEY and CDR2 is SVGEGT. CDR3 DNA: TGTGCCAGCAGTTCAGGGGGCCACACTGAAGCTTTCTTT. It yields the protein CASSSGGHTEAFF.

V usage is TRBV30 and J usage is TRBJ2-7; D is uncertain. Germline CDR1 is GTSNPN and CDR2 is SVGIG (reference sequence). The CDR3 covers 11 residues. V was cut by 5 bases and J by 5 bases, with 10 bases left in between. This CDR3 reads CAWGKGDEQYF. The CDR3 coding sequence is TGTGCCTGGGGTAAGGGCGACGAGCAGTACTTC.

This chain uses TRBV7-9 with TRBJ1-2, with D possibly matching TRBD1 (5 bases). Germline values: CDR1 SEHNR, CDR2 FQNEAQ (reference sequence). This CDR3 is built from 13 residues. V was trimmed by 3 bases and J by 8 bases, leaving 13 bases between them. This chain's CDR3 is CASSLRGVEGYTF. CDR3 sequence (DNA): TGTGCCAGCAGCTTGAGGGGCGTGGAGGGCTACACCTTC.

The V call is TRBV5-1, the J call TRBJ2-1; the match to TRBD2 covers 7 bases. Looked up from germline, CDR1 is SGHRS and CDR2 is YFSETQ. The CDR3 extends over 16 amino acids. Unmatched junction bases numbered 12, after V lost 0 bases and J lost 9 bases. Here the CDR3 reads CASSLGGGTSYGEQFF. CDR3 coding DNA: TGCGCCAGCAGCTTGGGCGGGGGTACTAGCTACGGTGAGCAGTTCTTC.

This clonotype was observed a handful of times. The chain recombines TRBV20-1 with TRBJ1-1; 7 bases match TRBD1. The CDR3 extends over 13 amino acids. Germline trimming cut 7 bases from V and 0 bases from J; bases unmatched to any gene: 5. Looked up from germline, CDR1 is DFQATT and CDR2 is SNEGSKA (reference sequence). CDR3: CSVTDRVNTEAFF. The CDR3 region has the DNA TGCAGTGTTACTGACAGGGTGAACACTGAAGCTTTCTTT.

The gene calls are TRBV5-1 and TRBJ1-2; D is unresolved. The germline V and J ends were trimmed by 0 bases and 10 bases, with 10 bases remaining between them. The CDR3 has 12 residues. CDR1 is SGHRS and CDR2 is YFSETQ in the germline V gene. CDR3 DNA sequence: TGCGCCAGCAGCTTGGTAGGGCAGTCCTACACCTTC. Amino acid sequence: CASSLVGQSYTF.

V and J are TRBV15 and TRBJ1-6, with D hard to call. Germline CDR1 and CDR2: LNHNV and YYDKDF (reference sequence). Trimming removed 0 bases from V and 14 bases from J, with 11 bases in between. The CDR3 consists of 13 residues. CDR3 bases: TGTGCCACCAGCAGAGATTGGGAACGTACCCTCCACTTT. It encodes CATSRDWERTLHF.

The chain combines TRBV7-9 with TRBJ1-1, with 7 bases fitting TRBD1. The germline V gene encodes CDR1 SEHNR and CDR2 FQNEAQ (reference sequence). This CDR3 is built from 14 residues. V shed 4 bases and J 10 bases; nucleotides not matched to a gene: 12. CDR3: CASSSRQGLKGAFF. DNA for the CDR3: TGTGCCAGCAGCTCCCGACAGGGACTCAAGGGAGCTTTCTTT. Together with reference TRBV7-9 and TRBJ1-1, the CDR3 gives the full variable domain: DTGVSQNPRHKITKRGQNVTFRCDPISEHNRLYWYRQTLGQGPEFLTYFQNEAQLEKSRLLSDRFSAERPKGSFSTLEIQRTEQGDSAMYLCASSSRQGLKGAFFGQGTRLTVV.

In its sample, this clonotype was seen a few times. V is TRBV29-1 and J is TRBJ2-1; 11 bases agree with TRBD2. CDR1 SQVTM and CDR2 ANQGSEA come from the germline V gene. The length of the CDR3 is 15 residues. The ends lost 6 bases at V and 4 bases at J; junction bases unmatched: 8. CDR3 bases: TGCAGCGTCCGAGGGGGGACTAGCGGATACAATGAGCAGTTCTTC. The encoded protein is CSVRGGTSGYNEQFF.

The chain employs TRBV7-2 and TRBJ2-2, with TRBD2 as a possible D gene (6 bases). The CDR3 contains 17 residues. V was pared by 6 bases and J by 6 bases, with 23 bases between. The germline CDR1 and CDR2 sequences are SGHTA and FQGNSA. The CDR3 nucleotides are TGTGCCAGCAGTCCCGACGAGTTGCGGGGTAGAGCCGGGGAGCTGTTTTTT. It yields the protein CASSPDELRGRAGELFF.